This TCR beta chain was identified in a study of T cells after yellow fever vaccination. Study-level points and caveats: On re-exposure, the response was weaker but peaked faster, at day 5 versus 15. FACS-sorted repertoires might harbor abundant contaminating clonotypes from the bulk population.

5'RACE template switching added a universal primer site and UMIs to TCR cDNA. One entry per CDR3 protein results from TCRdb running MiXCR on the 5' RACE reads. This sample has about 300,000 distinct CDR3 sequences, with 8.7% found just once. This clonotype was found many times. The antigen remains undetermined. Trimming removed 6 bases from V and 5 bases from J, with 11 bases in between. Germline CDR1 reads SGHRS; CDR2 reads YFSETQ. The CDR3 runs to 13 residues. This specimen consisted of CD4+ T cells sorted from PBMCs, obtained 5 days after the yellow fever booster vaccination. The rearrangement joins TRBV5-1 to TRBJ1-4; the D is unclear. The clonotype originates from a man aged 18 to 30 who received the YFV17D yellow fever vaccine. CDR3 residues: CASMARGNEKLFF. The DNA of the CDR3 is TGCGCCAGCATGGCAAGAGGGAATGAAAAACTGTTTTTT. The whole variable domain, remainder taken from reference TRBV5-1 and TRBJ1-4, is KAGVTQTPRYLIKTRGQQVTLSCSPISGHRSVSWYQQTPGQGLQFLFEYFSETQRNKGNFPGRFSGRQFSNSRSEMNVSTLELGDSALYLCASMARGNEKLFFGSGTQLSVL.